This TCR beta chain was profiled in a study of CD8+ T cells in alopecia areata. Study observations and caveats: In scalp samples, resident alphabeta T cells of normal skin are also sequenced. Greater clonality was observed in lesional scalp samples, especially alopecia totalis/universalis, versus normal scalp.

It was from PBMCs that CD4+ and CD8+ T cells were sorted. As regards this clone: Its specificity is not known.

TCR sequencing used cDNA made by reverse transcription of extracted RNA. Produced via immunoSEQ multiplex PCR; TCRdb's table is partial and in-frame only. Of roughly 30,000 clones listed, approximately 65% are singletons. Germline V CDR1 and CDR2: SEHNR, FQNEAQ (reference sequence). The CDR3 totals 12 residues. Between the trimmed V and J ends, which lost 8 bases and 5 bases, there was a span of 12 bases. Source material: NKG2D-high CD8+ T cells sorted from blood. The chain carries TRBV7-9 and TRBJ2-5; tentative D call: TRBD1 (6 bases). The TCR comes from a human donor with alopecia areata. The CDR3 DNA reads TGTGCCAGCCGAGGGGGACGGGAGACCCAGTACTTC. Its protein is CASRGGRETQYF.